Each of the 21 T cell receptor beta chains below was sequenced from the same sample in a study of siplizumab effects on memory and regulatory T cells. The repertoire was sequenced with immunoSEQ multiplex PCR; TCRdb's copy has only in-frame clones and lacks some. There are 100,000 or so clones in the sample; 92% occur only once, and around 12% lies in the top ten. Sequencing was performed on non-Treg CD4+ T cells sorted from blood. These receptors were collected from a human donor in good health.

This clone was picked up one time. Germline and junction disagree at one end, which may indicate a read error. The J gene is TRBJ1-5, the V gene TRBV6-1; 7 bases line up with TRBD1. The CDR3 has 15 amino acids. Germline V gene sequence: CDR1 MNHNS, CDR2 SASEGT. Written as DNA, the CDR3 is TGTGCCAGCAGCGAAGACAGGGCGAGCAATCAGCCCCAGCATTTT. It translates to CASSEDRASNQPQHF.

The CDR3 DNA sequence: TGTGCCAGCAGCCAGTCGGAATCCTTTGGCTACACCTTC. Its protein product is CASSQSESFGYTF. V and J are TRBV14 and TRBJ1-2; D remains ambiguous. The CDR3 loop spans 13 amino acids. Trimming took off 3 bases at V and 7 bases at J, with 12 bases between the two ends. Per the germline V gene, CDR1 is SGHDN and CDR2 is FVKESK.

The V call is TRBV6-5, the J call TRBJ2-7; D perhaps matches TRBD2 (5 bases). V was clipped by 0 bases and J by 0 bases, with 9 bases between them. From germline, CDR1 is MNHEY and CDR2 SVGAGI. The CDR3 is made up of 15 amino acids. CDR3 bases: TGTGCCAGCAGTTACTCGAGGGATCCCTCCTACGAGCAGTACTTC. Its translation is CASSYSRDPSYEQYF.

This chain uses TRBV28 with TRBJ1-2; D is undetermined. Trimming removed 8 bases from V and 3 bases from J, with 16 bases in between. The CDR3 is made up of 14 amino acids. Germline V gene data show CDR1 as MDHEN and CDR2 as SYDVKM. CDR3 loop: CASATRAEDYGYTF. CDR3 nucleotide sequence: TGTGCCAGCGCTACTAGGGCAGAAGACTATGGCTACACCTTC.

The rearrangement joins TRBV30 to TRBJ2-7; 8 bases line up with TRBD1. This CDR3 spans 15 amino acids. Germline V lookup: CDR1 GTSNPN, CDR2 SVGIG (reference sequence). V shed 2 bases and J 6 bases; nucleotides not matched to a gene: 12. The CDR3 sequence is CAWSQGQGVAVEQYF. The DNA for the CDR3 is TGTGCCTGGAGTCAAGGACAGGGAGTAGCGGTCGAGCAGTACTTC.

As DNA, the CDR3 is TGTGCCAGTAGTATTAGCGGAGACACCGGGGAGCTGTTTTTT. Its translation: CASSISGDTGELFF. The genes are TRBV19 and TRBJ2-2; D might be TRBD2 (6 bases). The CDR3 totals 14 residues. V shed 3 bases and J shed 3 bases, with 8 bases lying between them. Germline values: CDR1 LNHDA, CDR2 SQIVND (reference sequence).

The chain uses TRBV7-2 and TRBJ2-3; possible D gene TRBD2, 6 bases. CDR1 is SGHTA and CDR2 is FQGNSA in the germline V gene. This CDR3 comprises 12 residues. Deletions cut 3 bases from V and 10 bases from J, with 11 bases between. CDR3 protein: CASSLRIAAQYF. CDR3 nucleotide sequence: TGTGCCAGCAGCTTGAGGATAGCGGCGCAGTATTTT.

The chain carries TRBV5-1 and TRBJ1-3, with TRBD1 as a possible D gene (6 bases). Trimming removed 3 bases at V and 1 base at J, with 8 bases between. CDR3 length: 14 residues. CDR1 and CDR2 from the germline V gene are SGHRS and YFSETQ. As DNA, the CDR3 is TGCGCCAGCAGCTCCACAGGGTCTGGAAACACCATATATTTT. Amino acids: CASSSTGSGNTIYF.

This chain connects TRBV30 to TRBJ2-7, with 7 bases fitting TRBD2. Germline V gene lookup returns CDR1 GTSNPN and CDR2 SVGIG (reference sequence). The length of the CDR3 is 16 residues. Germline trimming cut 3 bases from V and 6 bases from J; bases unmatched to any gene: 17. The CDR3 nucleotides are TGTGCCTGGAGCAATTTAGCGGGTCTCTCTTCGGTCGAGCAGTACTTC. It specifies CAWSNLAGLSSVEQYF. The full variable domain, with the rest looked up from reference TRBV30 and TRBJ2-7, is SQTIHQWPATLVQPVGSPLSLECTVEGTSNPNLYWYRQAAGRGLQLLFYSVGIGQISSEVPQNLSASRPQDRQFILSSKKLLLSDSGFYLCAWSNLAGLSSVEQYFGPGTRLTVT.

This chain uses TRBV14 with TRBJ1-2; no clear D. This CDR3 contains 11 residues. CDR1 SGHDN and CDR2 FVKESK come from the germline V gene. The V end was cut by 3 bases, the J end by 6 bases, with 5 bases between. This CDR3 is CASSHSDGYTF. The CDR3 nucleotides are TGTGCCAGCAGCCATTCAGATGGCTACACCTTC.

The chain carries TRBV29-1 and TRBJ2-5; the D gene is possibly TRBD2 (5 bases). Per germline, CDR1 SQVTM and CDR2 ANQGSEA. CDR3 size: 12 residues. The ends were cut back, 7 bases at V and 1 base at J, with 10 bases in the middle. The CDR3, as DNA: TGCAGCGGTGGGGAGCGCCAAGAGACCCAGTACTTC. This encodes CSGGERQETQYF.

CDR3 region: CASSLEFAGHEQYF. In DNA form, the CDR3 reads TGTGCCAGCAGCTTAGAGTTTGCAGGGCACGAGCAGTACTTC. This chain uses TRBV7-9 with TRBJ2-7, with D perhaps TRBD1 (5 bases). Germline V gene data show CDR1 as SEHNR and CDR2 as FQNEAQ (reference sequence). The length of the CDR3 is 14 residues. Between the trimmed V and J ends, which lost 1 base and 5 bases, there was a span of 12 bases.

This rearrangement joins TRBV29-1 to TRBJ1-2; 9 bases map to TRBD1. Germline assignment: CDR1 SQVTM and CDR2 ANQGSEA. The V segment lost 4 bases and the J segment 7 bases; nucleotides outside the gene matches: 7. The CDR3 is 13 residues long. CDR3 amino acids: CSVGTGVPRGYTF. CDR3 sequence (DNA): TGCAGCGTTGGGACAGGGGTCCCTCGTGGCTACACCTTC.

The chain carries TRBV7-6 and TRBJ2-7; a weak D match, TRBD2 (6 bases). Trimming left V 1 base short and J 6 bases short, with 16 bases between. CDR3 length: 15 amino acids. Germline V gene sequence: CDR1 SGHVS, CDR2 FNYEAQ. CDR3 protein: CASSLDTGRTREQYF. CDR3 sequence (DNA): TGTGCCAGCAGCTTAGACACCGGGAGAACCCGCGAGCAGTACTTC.

This chain links TRBV7-8 with TRBJ1-1; no clear D. The V gene's germline CDR1 is SGHVS and CDR2 FQNEAQ. Deletions cut 5 bases from V and 5 bases from J, with 18 bases between. This CDR3 has 15 residues. The CDR3 loop reads CASSPYRAPGTEAFF. The CDR3 DNA reads as TGTGCCAGCAGCCCATACCGAGCTCCGGGGACTGAAGCTTTCTTT. Filled out from reference TRBV7-8 and TRBJ1-1, the complete variable domain reads GAGVSQSPRYKVAKRGQDVALRCDPISGHVSLFWYQQALGQGPEFLTYFQNEAQLDKSGLPSDRFFAERPEGSVSTLKIQRTQQEDSAVYLCASSPYRAPGTEAFFGQGTRLTVV.

J is TRBJ2-7 and V is TRBV19; 8 nucleotides line up with TRBD1. With V trimmed by 3 bases and J by 5 bases, 6 bases remained unmatched. There are 14 residues in the CDR3. CDR1 is LNHDA and CDR2 is SQIVND in the germline V gene (reference sequence). The CDR3 spells CASSIKQGDHEQYF. In DNA form, the CDR3 reads TGTGCCAGTAGTATTAAACAGGGGGACCACGAGCAGTACTTC.

The chain has TRBV28 and TRBJ1-2, with 8 bases aligning to TRBD1. The V gene's germline CDR1 is MDHEN and CDR2 SYDVKM. Trimming removed 6 bases from V and 5 bases from J; junction bases left unmatched: 8. The CDR3 covers 14 residues. Here the CDR3 reads CASRNTGGEYGYTF. CDR3 coding DNA: TGTGCCAGCAGAAATACAGGGGGGGAATATGGCTACACCTTC.

V is TRBV5-8 and J is TRBJ1-1; D possibly corresponds to TRBD1 (6 bases). CDR3 length equals 15 residues. Trimming removed 2 bases at V and 1 base at J, with 12 bases between. Germline V gives CDR1 SGHTS, CDR2 YDEGEE. The CDR3 here is CASSFPGVRNTEAFF. The CDR3 DNA reads TGTGCCAGCAGCTTTCCAGGGGTTAGGAACACTGAAGCTTTCTTT.

The chain links TRBV6-1 to TRBJ1-6; tentative D call: TRBD1 (5 bases). V was clipped by 8 bases and J by 10 bases, with 12 bases between them. The CDR3 contains 12 residues. Germline V gene lookup returns CDR1 MNHNS and CDR2 SASEGT. Here the CDR3 reads CASSRVGSPLHF. The CDR3 nucleotides are TGTGCCAGCTCCAGGGTTGGATCACCCCTCCACTTT.

This chain uses TRBV7-3 with TRBJ1-5, with TRBD1 matching over 8 bases. This CDR3 has 16 amino acids. Germline loops: CDR1 SGHTA, CDR2 FQGTGA. V dropped 2 bases and J dropped 7; count of bases not matched to a gene: 10. The CDR3 sequence is CASSLVGQGRQQPQHF. The DNA for the CDR3 is TGTGCCAGCAGCTTAGTCGGACAGGGCAGGCAGCAGCCCCAGCATTTT.

V and J are TRBV28 and TRBJ2-2; 7 bases are a match to TRBD2. V lost 6 bases to trimming and J lost 4 bases; unmatched junction nucleotides: 5. The germline V gene has CDR1 MDHEN and CDR2 SYDVKM. The CDR3 covers 14 residues. The CDR3 DNA reads as TGTGCCAGCAGGACGGGACTACTCACCGGGGAGCTGTTTTTT. Translation gives CASRTGLLTGELFF.